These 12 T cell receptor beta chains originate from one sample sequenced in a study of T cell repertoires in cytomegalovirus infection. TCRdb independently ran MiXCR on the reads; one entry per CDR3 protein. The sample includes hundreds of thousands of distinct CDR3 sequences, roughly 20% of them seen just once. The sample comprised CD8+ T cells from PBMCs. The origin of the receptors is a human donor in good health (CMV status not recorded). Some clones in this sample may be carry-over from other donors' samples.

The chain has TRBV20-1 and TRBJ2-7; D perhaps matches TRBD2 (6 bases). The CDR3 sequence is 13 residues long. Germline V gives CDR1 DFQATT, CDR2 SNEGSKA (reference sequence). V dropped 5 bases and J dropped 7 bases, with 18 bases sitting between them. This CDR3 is CSASPGTPWEQYF. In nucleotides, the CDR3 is TGCAGTGCTTCCCCCGGGACTCCTTGGGAGCAGTACTTC.

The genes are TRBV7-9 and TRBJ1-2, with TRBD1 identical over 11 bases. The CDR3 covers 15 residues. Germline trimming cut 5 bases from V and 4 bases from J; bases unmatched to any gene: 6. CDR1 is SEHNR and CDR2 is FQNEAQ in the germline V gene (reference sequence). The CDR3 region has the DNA TGTGCCAGCAGCCCTAGGACAGGGGGCGGCTATGGCTACACCTTC. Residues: CASSPRTGGGYGYTF.

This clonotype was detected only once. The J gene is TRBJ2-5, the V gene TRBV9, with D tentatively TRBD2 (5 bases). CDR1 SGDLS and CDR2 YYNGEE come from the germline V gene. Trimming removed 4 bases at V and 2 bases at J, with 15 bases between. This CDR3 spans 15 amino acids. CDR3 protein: CASSPHGDLQETQYF. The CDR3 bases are TGTGCCAGCAGCCCCCACGGGGATCTACAAGAGACCCAGTACTTC.

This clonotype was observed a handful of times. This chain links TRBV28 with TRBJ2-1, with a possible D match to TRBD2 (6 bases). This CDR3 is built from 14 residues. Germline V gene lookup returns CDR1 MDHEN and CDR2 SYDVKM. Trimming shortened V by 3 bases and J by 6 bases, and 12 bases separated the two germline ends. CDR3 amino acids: CASSFGRGSNEQFF. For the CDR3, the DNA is TGTGCCAGCAGTTTTGGGCGGGGATCCAATGAGCAGTTCTTC.

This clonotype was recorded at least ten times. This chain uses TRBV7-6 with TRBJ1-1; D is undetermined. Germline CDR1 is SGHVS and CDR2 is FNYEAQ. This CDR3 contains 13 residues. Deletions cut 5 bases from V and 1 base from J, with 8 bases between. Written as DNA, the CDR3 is TGTGCCAGCAGCCCCCGCAGGAACACTGAAGCTTTCTTT. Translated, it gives CASSPRRNTEAFF. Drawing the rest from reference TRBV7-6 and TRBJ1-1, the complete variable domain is GAGVSQSPRYKVTKRGQDVALRCDPISGHVSLYWYRQALGQGPEFLTYFNYEAQQDKSGLPNDRFSAERPEGSISTLTIQRTEQRDSAMYRCASSPRRNTEAFFGQGTRLTVV.

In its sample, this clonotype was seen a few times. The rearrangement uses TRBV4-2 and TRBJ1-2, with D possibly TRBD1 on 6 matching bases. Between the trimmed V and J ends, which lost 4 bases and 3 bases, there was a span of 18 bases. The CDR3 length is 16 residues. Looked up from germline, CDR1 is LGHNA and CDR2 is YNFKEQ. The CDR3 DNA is TGTGCCAGCAGCCTAGAGGCACGGGGGGCAGACTATGGCTACACCTTC. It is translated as CASSLEARGADYGYTF.

CDR3 protein: CASNDRGPDEKLFF. CDR3 coding DNA: TGTGCCAGCAATGACAGGGGGCCGGATGAAAAACTGTTTTTT. The chain links TRBV12-3 or TRBV12-4 to TRBJ1-4; 10 bases agree with TRBD1. This CDR3 comprises 14 residues. Germline trimming cut 7 bases from V and 6 bases from J; bases unmatched to any gene: 5.

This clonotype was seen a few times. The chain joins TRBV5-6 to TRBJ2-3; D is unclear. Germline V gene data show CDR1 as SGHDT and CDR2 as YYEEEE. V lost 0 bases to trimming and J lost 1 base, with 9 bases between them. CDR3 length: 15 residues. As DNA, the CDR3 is TGTGCCAGCAGCTTGGAAGGGTGGCGCACAGATACGCAGTATTTT. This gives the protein CASSLEGWRTDTQYF.

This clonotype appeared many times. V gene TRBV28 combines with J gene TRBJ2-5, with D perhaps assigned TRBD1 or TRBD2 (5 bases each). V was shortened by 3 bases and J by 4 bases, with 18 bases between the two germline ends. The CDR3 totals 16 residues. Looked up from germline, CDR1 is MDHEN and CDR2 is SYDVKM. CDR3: CASSFVQLGVGETQYF. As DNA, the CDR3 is TGTGCCAGCAGTTTCGTTCAGTTGGGGGTGGGAGAGACCCAGTACTTC.

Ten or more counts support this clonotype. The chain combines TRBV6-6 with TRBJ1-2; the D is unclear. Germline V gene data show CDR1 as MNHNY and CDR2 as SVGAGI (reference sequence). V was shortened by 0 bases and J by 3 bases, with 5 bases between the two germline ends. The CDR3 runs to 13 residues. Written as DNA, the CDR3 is TGTGCCAGCAGTTACTCGCCCGACTATGGCTACACCTTC. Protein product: CASSYSPDYGYTF.

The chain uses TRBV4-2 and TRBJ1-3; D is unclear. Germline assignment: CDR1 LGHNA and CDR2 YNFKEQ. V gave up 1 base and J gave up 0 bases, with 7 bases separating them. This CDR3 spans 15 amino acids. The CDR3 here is CASSQGAGSGNTIYF. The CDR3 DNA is TGTGCCAGCAGCCAAGGGGCAGGCTCTGGAAACACCATATATTTT.

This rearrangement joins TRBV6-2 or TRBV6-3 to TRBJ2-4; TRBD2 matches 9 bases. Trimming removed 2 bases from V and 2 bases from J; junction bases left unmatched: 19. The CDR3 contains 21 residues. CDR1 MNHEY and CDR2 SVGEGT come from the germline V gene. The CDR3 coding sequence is TGTGCCAGCAGTTACCCGACCGATTGGGGCGGGGGGGCCGCAACCAAAAACATTCAGTACTTC. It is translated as CASSYPTDWGGGAATKNIQYF.